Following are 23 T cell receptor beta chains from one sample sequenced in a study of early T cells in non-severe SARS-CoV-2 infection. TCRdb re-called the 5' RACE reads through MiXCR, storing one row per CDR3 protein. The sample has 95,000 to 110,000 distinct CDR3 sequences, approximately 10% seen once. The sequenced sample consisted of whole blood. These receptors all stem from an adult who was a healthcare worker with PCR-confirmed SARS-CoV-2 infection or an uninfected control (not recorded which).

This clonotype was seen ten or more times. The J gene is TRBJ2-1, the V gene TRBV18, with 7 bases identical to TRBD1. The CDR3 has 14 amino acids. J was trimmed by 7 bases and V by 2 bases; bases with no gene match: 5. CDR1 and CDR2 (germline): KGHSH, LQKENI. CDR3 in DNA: TGTGCCAGCTCACCATGGACAGGAAGAAATGAGCAGTTCTTC. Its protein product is CASSPWTGRNEQFF.

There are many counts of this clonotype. The CDR3 is CASSEWGLETQYF. In DNA, the CDR3 is TGCGCCAGCAGTGAGTGGGGGCTGGAGACCCAGTACTTC. This chain connects TRBV10-2 to TRBJ2-5, with a tentative D call TRBD1 (6 bases). V was cut by 1 base and J by 5 bases, with 8 bases left in between. Germline assignment: CDR1 WSHSY and CDR2 SAAADI. CDR3 length: 13 amino acids.

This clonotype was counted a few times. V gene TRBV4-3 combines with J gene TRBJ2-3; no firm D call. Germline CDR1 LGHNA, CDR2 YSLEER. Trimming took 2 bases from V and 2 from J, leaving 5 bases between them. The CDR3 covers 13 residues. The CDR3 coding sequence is TGCGCCAGCAGCCAACTTCTCACAGATACGCAGTATTTT. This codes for CASSQLLTDTQYF.

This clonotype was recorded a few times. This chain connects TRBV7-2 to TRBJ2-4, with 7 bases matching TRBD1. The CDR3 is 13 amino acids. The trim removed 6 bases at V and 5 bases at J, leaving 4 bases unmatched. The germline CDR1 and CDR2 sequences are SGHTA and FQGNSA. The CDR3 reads CASRMGQQNIQYF. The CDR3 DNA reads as TGTGCCAGCAGAATGGGACAGCAAAACATTCAGTACTTC.

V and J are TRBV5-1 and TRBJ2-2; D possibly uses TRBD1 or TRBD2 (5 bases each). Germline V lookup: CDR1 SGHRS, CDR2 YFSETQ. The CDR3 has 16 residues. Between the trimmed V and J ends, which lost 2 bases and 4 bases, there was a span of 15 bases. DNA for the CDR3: TGCGCCAGCAGCTTACGGTCAGCGGACACCACCGGGGAGCTGTTTTTT. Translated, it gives CASSLRSADTTGELFF.

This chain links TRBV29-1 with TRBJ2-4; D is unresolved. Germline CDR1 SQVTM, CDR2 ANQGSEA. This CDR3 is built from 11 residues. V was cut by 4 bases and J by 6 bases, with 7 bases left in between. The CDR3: CSVAGGNIQYF. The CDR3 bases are TGCAGCGTTGCCGGTGGAAACATTCAGTACTTC.

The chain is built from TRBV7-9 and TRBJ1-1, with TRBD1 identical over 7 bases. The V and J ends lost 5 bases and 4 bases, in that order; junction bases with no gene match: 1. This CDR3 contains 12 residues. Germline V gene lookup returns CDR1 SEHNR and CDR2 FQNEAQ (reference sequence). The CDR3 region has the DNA TGTGCCAGCAGCACAGGGGTCACTGAAGCTTTCTTT. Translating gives CASSTGVTEAFF.

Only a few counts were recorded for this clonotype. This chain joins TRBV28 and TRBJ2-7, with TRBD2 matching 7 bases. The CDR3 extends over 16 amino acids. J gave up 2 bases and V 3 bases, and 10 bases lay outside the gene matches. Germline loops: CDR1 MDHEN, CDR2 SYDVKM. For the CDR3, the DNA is TGTGCCAGCAGTTTTTCTCCCGCGGGAGCTACCTACGAGCAGTACTTC. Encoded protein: CASSFSPAGATYEQYF.

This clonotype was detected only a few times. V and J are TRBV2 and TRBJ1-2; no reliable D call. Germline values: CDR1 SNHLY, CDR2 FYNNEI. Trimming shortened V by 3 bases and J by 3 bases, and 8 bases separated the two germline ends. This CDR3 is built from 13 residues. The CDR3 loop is CASSEHGYYGYTF. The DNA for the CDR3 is TGTGCCAGCAGTGAGCATGGCTACTATGGCTACACCTTC.

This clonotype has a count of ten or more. For the CDR3, the DNA is TGCAGTGCTAGGGGGACTAGCACAGATACGCAGTATTTT. Amino acids: CSARGTSTDTQYF. The rearrangement uses TRBV20-1 and TRBJ2-3; possibly TRBD2 for D (6 bases). Germline V gene lookup returns CDR1 DFQATT and CDR2 SNEGSKA (reference sequence). V was trimmed by 3 bases and J by 0 bases, leaving 7 bases between them. The CDR3 is 13 residues long.

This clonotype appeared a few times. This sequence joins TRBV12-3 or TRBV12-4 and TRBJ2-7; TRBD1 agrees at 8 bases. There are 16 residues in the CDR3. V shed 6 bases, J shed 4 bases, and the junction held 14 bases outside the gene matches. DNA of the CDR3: TGTGCCAGCAGCCCCGGGGACAGGAGGGCCGTTTACGAGCAGTACTTC. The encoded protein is CASSPGDRRAVYEQYF.

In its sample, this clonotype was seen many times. CDR3 nucleotide sequence: TGTGCCAGCAGTCCAGCGGGAGTCAGCAATGAGCAGTTCTTC. Its translation: CASSPAGVSNEQFF. This rearrangement joins TRBV7-2 to TRBJ2-1; the match to TRBD2 covers 8 bases. Germline lookup yields CDR1 SGHTA and CDR2 FQGNSA. The CDR3 spans 14 residues. V shed 6 bases, J shed 6 bases, and the junction held 7 bases outside the gene matches.

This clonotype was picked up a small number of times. The CDR3 bases are TGTGCCAGCAGCTTAATGGCTAGCGGGAGTAGCGAGCAGTTCTTC. As protein: CASSLMASGSSEQFF. J is TRBJ2-1 and V is TRBV7-6, with 10 bases fitting TRBD2. CDR3 length: 15 amino acids. Germline V gene lookup returns CDR1 SGHVS and CDR2 FNYEAQ. J gave up 10 bases and V 2 bases, and 8 bases lay outside the gene matches.

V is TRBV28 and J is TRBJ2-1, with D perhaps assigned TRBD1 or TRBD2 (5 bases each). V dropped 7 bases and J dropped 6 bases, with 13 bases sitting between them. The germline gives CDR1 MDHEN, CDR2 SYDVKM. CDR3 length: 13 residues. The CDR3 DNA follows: TGTGCCAGCATTTGGGGGAGCGGCAATGAGCAGTTCTTC. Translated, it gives CASIWGSGNEQFF. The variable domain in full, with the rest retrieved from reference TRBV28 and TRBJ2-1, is DVKVTQSSRYLVKRTGEKVFLECVQDMDHENMFWYRQDPGLGLRLIYFSYDVKMKEKGDIPEGYSVSREKKERFSLILESASTNQTSMYLCASIWGSGNEQFFGPGTRLTVL.

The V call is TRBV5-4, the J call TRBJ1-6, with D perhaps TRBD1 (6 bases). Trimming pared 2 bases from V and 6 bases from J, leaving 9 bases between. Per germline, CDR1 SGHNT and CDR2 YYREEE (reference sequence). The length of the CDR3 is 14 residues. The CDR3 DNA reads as TGTGCCAGCAGCTTAGGGGGGGCTAATTCACCCCTCCACTTT. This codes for CASSLGGANSPLHF. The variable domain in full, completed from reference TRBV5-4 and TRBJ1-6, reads ETGVTQSPTHLIKTRGQQVTLRCSSQSGHNTVSWYQQALGQGPQFIFQYYREEENGRGNFPPRFSGLQFPNYSSELNVNALELDDSALYLCASSLGGANSPLHFGNGTRLTVT.

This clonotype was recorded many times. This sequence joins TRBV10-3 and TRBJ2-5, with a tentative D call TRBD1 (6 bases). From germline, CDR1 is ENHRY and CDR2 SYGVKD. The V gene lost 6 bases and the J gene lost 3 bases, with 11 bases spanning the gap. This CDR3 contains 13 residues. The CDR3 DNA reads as TGTGCCATCAGCTCCGGACAGAAAGAGACCCAGTACTTC. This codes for CAISSGQKETQYF.

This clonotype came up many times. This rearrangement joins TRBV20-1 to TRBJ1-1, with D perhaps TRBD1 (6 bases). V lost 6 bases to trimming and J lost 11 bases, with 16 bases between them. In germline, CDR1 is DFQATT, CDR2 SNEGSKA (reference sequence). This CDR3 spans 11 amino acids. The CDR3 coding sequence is TGCAGTGCCACGAGGGGGGCGTGGGCTTTCTTT. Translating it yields CSATRGAWAFF.

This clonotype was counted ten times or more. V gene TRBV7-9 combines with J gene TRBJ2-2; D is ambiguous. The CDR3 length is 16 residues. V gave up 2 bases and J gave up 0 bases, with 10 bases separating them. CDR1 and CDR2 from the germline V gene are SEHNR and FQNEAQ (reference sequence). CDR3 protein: CASSLKAIANTGELFF. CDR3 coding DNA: TGTGCCAGCAGCTTAAAGGCAATAGCGAACACCGGGGAGCTGTTTTTT.

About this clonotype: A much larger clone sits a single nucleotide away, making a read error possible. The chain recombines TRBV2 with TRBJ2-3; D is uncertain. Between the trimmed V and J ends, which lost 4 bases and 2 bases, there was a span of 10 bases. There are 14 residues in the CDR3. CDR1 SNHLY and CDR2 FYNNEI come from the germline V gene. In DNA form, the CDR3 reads TGTGCCAGCAGTGTGATACCAAACACAGATACGCAGTATTTT. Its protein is CASSVIPNTDTQYF.

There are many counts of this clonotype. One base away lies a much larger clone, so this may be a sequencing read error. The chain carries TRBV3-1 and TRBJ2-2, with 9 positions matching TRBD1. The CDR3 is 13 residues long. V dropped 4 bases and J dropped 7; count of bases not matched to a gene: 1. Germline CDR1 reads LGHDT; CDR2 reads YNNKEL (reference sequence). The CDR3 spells CASSRQGGGELFF. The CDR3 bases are TGTGCCAGCAGCCGACAGGGGGGCGGGGAGCTGTTTTTT. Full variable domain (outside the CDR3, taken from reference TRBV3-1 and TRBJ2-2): DTAVSQTPKYLVTQMGNDKSIKCEQNLGHDTMYWYKQDSKKFLKIMFSYNNKELIINETVPNRFSPKSPDKAHLNLHINSLELGDSAVYFCASSRQGGGELFFGEGSRLTVL.

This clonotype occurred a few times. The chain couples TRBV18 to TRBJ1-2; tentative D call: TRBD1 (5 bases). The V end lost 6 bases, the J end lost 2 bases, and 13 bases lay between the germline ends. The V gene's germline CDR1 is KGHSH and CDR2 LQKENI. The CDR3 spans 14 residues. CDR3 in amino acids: CASSFQGSNYGYTF. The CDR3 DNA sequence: TGTGCCAGCTCTTTTCAGGGTTCCAACTATGGCTACACCTTC.

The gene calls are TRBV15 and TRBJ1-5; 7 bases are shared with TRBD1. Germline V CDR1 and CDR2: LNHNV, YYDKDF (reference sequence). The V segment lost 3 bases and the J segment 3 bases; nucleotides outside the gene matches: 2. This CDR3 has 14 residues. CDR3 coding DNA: TGTGCCACCAGCAGCGACAGGGACAATCAGCCCCAGCATTTT. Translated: CATSSDRDNQPQHF.

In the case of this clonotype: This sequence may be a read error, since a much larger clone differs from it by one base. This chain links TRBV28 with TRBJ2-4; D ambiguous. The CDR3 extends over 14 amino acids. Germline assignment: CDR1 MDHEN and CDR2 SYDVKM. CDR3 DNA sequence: TGTGTCAGCAGTTTAACTGAAGCCGCAAACATTCAGTACTTC. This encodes CVSSLTEAANIQYF.